The clone carrying this TCR beta chain was detected once. This sample was included in a study of chemoradiotherapy in HPV16-positive cancers. Study context: Functional T-cell assays on a couple of HPV16-positive patients' cells defined candidate HPV-specific clones and common TCR motifs.

Here immunoSEQ multiplex PCR was the method, and the copy in TCRdb shows in-frame clones only, minus some. Here the sample spans 30,000 to 40,000 clones, roughly 78% being singletons. Repeated repertoire sampling spanned the course of chemoradiotherapy. The V end was cut by 11 bases, the J end by 9 bases, with 13 bases between. In germline, CDR1 is MNHNY, CDR2 SVGAGI (reference sequence). The CDR3 has 11 residues. This sample comprised blood, obtained from a patient who underwent chemoradiotherapy. The source is a human donor with HPV-associated anogenital cancer. V and J are TRBV6-6 and TRBJ2-2; the D is unclear. For the CDR3, the DNA is TGTGCCTCCACCAGTATGAGGGAGCTGTTTTTT. This translates into CASTSMRELFF.